Listed below are T cell receptor beta chains from one sample, sequenced in a study of CD8 T cells in ankylosing spondylitis. TCRdb reprocessed the 5' RACE reads with MiXCR, giving one entry per CDR3 protein. The top ten clones hold 4.3% of a sample with 150,000 to 200,000 distinct CDR3 sequences, roughly 20% of them seen once. Sequencing was done on a sample of blood, either unsorted or a sorted T cell fraction (not recorded which). The receptor source for this set is a male donor under 30 with ankylosing spondylitis or in good health (not recorded which). Both conserved end residues are part of each CDR3. The D gene is left open where the match is weak. A row's size may be missing; if present it is once, few, many or a size class.

V gene: TRBV7-9; CDR3 length: 14; clone size: many; J gene: TRBJ2-2; D gene: .; CDR3 protein: CASSAGPTGGELFF; CDR3 DNA: TGTGCCAGCAGCGCGGGACCCACCGGCGGGGAGCTGTTTTTT
V gene: TRBV12-3/TRBV12-4; CDR3 length: 13; clone size: many; J gene: TRBJ2-3; D gene: .; CDR3 protein: CASSLRGEDTQYF; CDR3 DNA: TGTGCCAGCAGTTTAAGGGGAGAAGATACGCAGTATTTT
V gene: TRBV20-1; CDR3 length: 14; clone size: .; J gene: TRBJ2-3; D gene: TRBD2; CDR3 protein: CSAYSGRGADTQYF; CDR3 DNA: TGCAGTGCCTACAGCGGGAGAGGGGCAGATACGCAGTATTTT
V gene: TRBV29-1; CDR3 length: 14; clone size: many; J gene: TRBJ2-1; D gene: .; CDR3 protein: CSVEVAATYNEQFF; CDR3 DNA: TGCAGCGTTGAAGTAGCGGCGACCTACAATGAGCAGTTCTTC
V gene: TRBV9; CDR3 length: 14; clone size: many; J gene: TRBJ2-4; D gene: TRBD1; CDR3 protein: CASSRDRGGNIQYF; CDR3 DNA: TGTGCCAGCAGCCGGGACAGGGGCGGAAACATTCAGTACTTC
V gene: TRBV25-1; CDR3 length: 16; clone size: few; J gene: TRBJ2-3; D gene: TRBD2; CDR3 protein: CASSGRLAGPTDTQYF; CDR3 DNA: TGTGCCAGCAGTGGCCGACTAGCGGGACCCACAGATACGCAGTATTTT
V gene: TRBV6-5; CDR3 length: 15; clone size: many; J gene: TRBJ2-7; D gene: .; CDR3 protein: CASSAYLGISYEQYF; CDR3 DNA: TGTGCCAGCAGTGCCTATTTAGGGATCTCCTACGAGCAGTACTTC
V gene: TRBV7-2; CDR3 length: 17; clone size: many; J gene: TRBJ2-1; D gene: TRBD2; CDR3 protein: CASSLAAGGRSYNEQFF; CDR3 DNA: TGTGCCAGCAGCTTAGCGGCGGGAGGGAGATCCTACAATGAGCAGTTCTTC
V gene: TRBV28; CDR3 length: 15; clone size: many; J gene: TRBJ2-7; D gene: TRBD2; CDR3 protein: CASSLPRESSYEQYF; CDR3 DNA: TGTGCCAGCAGTTTACCGCGGGAGAGCTCCTACGAGCAGTACTTC
V gene: TRBV14; CDR3 length: 15; clone size: .; J gene: TRBJ2-5; D gene: .; CDR3 protein: CASSQGRRVGETQYF; CDR3 DNA: TGTGCCAGCAGCCAAGGGAGGAGGGTTGGAGAGACCCAGTACTTC
V gene: TRBV7-2; CDR3 length: 11; clone size: .; J gene: TRBJ2-2; D gene: .; CDR3 protein: CASSLVRELFF; CDR3 DNA: TGTGCCAGCAGCCTGGTCAGGGAGCTGTTTTTT
V gene: TRBV27; CDR3 length: 15; clone size: many; J gene: TRBJ2-1; D gene: TRBD2; CDR3 protein: CASSQLAGGYNEQFF; CDR3 DNA: TGTGCCAGCAGTCAGCTAGCGGGAGGATACAATGAGCAGTTCTTC
V gene: TRBV12-3/TRBV12-4; CDR3 length: 14; clone size: few; J gene: TRBJ2-1; D gene: TRBD2; CDR3 protein: CASSPHGTSGEQFF; CDR3 DNA: TGTGCCAGCAGTCCACACGGGACTAGCGGTGAGCAGTTCTTC
V gene: TRBV3-1; CDR3 length: 18; clone size: many; J gene: TRBJ2-1; D gene: .; CDR3 protein: CASSQALSSSRPYNEQFF; CDR3 DNA: TGTGCCAGCAGCCAAGCCCTTTCGTCTAGCAGACCATACAATGAGCAGTTCTTC
V gene: TRBV28; CDR3 length: 15; clone size: many; J gene: TRBJ2-1; D gene: .; CDR3 protein: CASSPGGRPRNEQFF; CDR3 DNA: TGTGCCAGCAGTCCTGGGGGGCGGCCACGGAATGAGCAGTTCTTC
V gene: TRBV7-8; CDR3 length: 15; clone size: many; J gene: TRBJ2-2; D gene: .; CDR3 protein: CASSLAGLGTGELFF; CDR3 DNA: TGTGCCAGCAGCTTAGCTGGGCTTGGAACCGGGGAGCTGTTTTTT
V gene: TRBV19; CDR3 length: 13; clone size: .; J gene: TRBJ2-1; D gene: .; CDR3 protein: CASSISLQVEQFF; CDR3 DNA: TGTGCCAGTAGTATATCCCTACAGGTTGAGCAGTTCTTC
V gene: TRBV7-8; CDR3 length: 16; clone size: many; J gene: TRBJ2-1; D gene: TRBD2; CDR3 protein: CASSSRDYPLYNEQFF; CDR3 DNA: TGTGCCAGCAGCTCAAGGGACTACCCCTTATACAATGAGCAGTTCTTC
V gene: TRBV7-9; CDR3 length: 14; clone size: many; J gene: TRBJ1-3; D gene: .; CDR3 protein: CASSFQGPGNTIYF; CDR3 DNA: TGTGCCAGCAGCTTTCAGGGTCCAGGAAACACCATATATTTT
V gene: TRBV6-5; CDR3 length: 12; clone size: many; J gene: TRBJ1-1; D gene: .; CDR3 protein: CASSHGNTEAFF; CDR3 DNA: TGTGCCAGCAGTCACGGGAACACTGAAGCTTTCTTT
V gene: TRBV25-1; CDR3 length: 15; clone size: many; J gene: TRBJ1-2; D gene: TRBD1; CDR3 protein: CASSFQGAEDYGYTF; CDR3 DNA: TGTGCCAGCAGTTTTCAGGGGGCTGAGGACTATGGCTACACCTTC
V gene: TRBV6-2/TRBV6-3; CDR3 length: 12; clone size: many; J gene: TRBJ2-1; D gene: .; CDR3 protein: CASSYGWLEQFF; CDR3 DNA: TGTGCCAGCAGTTACGGTTGGTTGGAGCAGTTCTTC
V gene: TRBV7-9; CDR3 length: 16; clone size: many; J gene: TRBJ2-1; D gene: TRBD2; CDR3 protein: CASSLGPAGGLHEQFF; CDR3 DNA: TGTGCCAGCAGCTTAGGACCGGCGGGAGGCCTTCATGAGCAGTTCTTC
V gene: TRBV21-1; CDR3 length: 19; clone size: many; J gene: TRBJ2-6; D gene: .; CDR3 protein: CASSKPEKRWLSGANVLTF; CDR3 DNA: TGTGCCAGCAGCAAACCCGAGAAACGATGGCTCTCTGGGGCCAACGTCCTGACTTTC
V gene: TRBV20-1; CDR3 length: 15; clone size: many; J gene: TRBJ2-1; D gene: .; CDR3 protein: CSASSVGVGKGEQFF; CDR3 DNA: TGCAGTGCTAGCAGTGTGGGAGTAGGGAAGGGTGAGCAGTTCTTC
V gene: TRBV2; CDR3 length: 14; clone size: many; J gene: TRBJ2-3; D gene: .; CDR3 protein: CASSDEASTDTQYF; CDR3 DNA: TGTGCCAGCAGTGACGAAGCTAGCACAGATACGCAGTATTTT
V gene: TRBV7-9; CDR3 length: 14; clone size: few; J gene: TRBJ2-1; D gene: TRBD1; CDR3 protein: CASSLTGNYNEQFF; CDR3 DNA: TGTGCCAGCAGCTTGACAGGGAACTACAATGAGCAGTTCTTC
V gene: TRBV2; CDR3 length: 13; clone size: many; J gene: TRBJ1-4; D gene: .; CDR3 protein: CASGTTTNEKLFF; CDR3 DNA: TGTGCCAGCGGGACCACAACTAATGAAAAACTGTTTTTT
V gene: TRBV20-1; CDR3 length: 16; clone size: .; J gene: TRBJ2-7; D gene: TRBD2; CDR3 protein: CSARGGTSAVSYEQYF; CDR3 DNA: TGCAGTGCTAGAGGGGGGACTAGTGCGGTCTCCTACGAGCAGTACTTC
V gene: TRBV4-2; CDR3 length: 14; clone size: many; J gene: TRBJ2-1; D gene: .; CDR3 protein: CASSQAADWNEQFF; CDR3 DNA: TGTGCCAGCAGCCAAGCAGCAGATTGGAATGAGCAGTTCTTC
V gene: TRBV7-8; CDR3 length: 10; clone size: many; J gene: TRBJ2-5; D gene: .; CDR3 protein: CASSRKTQYF; CDR3 DNA: TGTGCCAGCTCTCGGAAGACCCAGTACTTC
V gene: TRBV11-2; CDR3 length: 14; clone size: many; J gene: TRBJ2-5; D gene: TRBD1; CDR3 protein: CASSVNRGLKTQYF; CDR3 DNA: TGTGCCAGCAGCGTTAACAGGGGTTTAAAGACCCAGTACTTC
V gene: TRBV6-5; CDR3 length: 17; clone size: once; J gene: TRBJ2-1; D gene: TRBD1; CDR3 protein: CASSYRITGGAYNEQFF; CDR3 DNA: TGTGCCAGCAGTTACCGAATTACAGGGGGCGCCTACAATGAGCAGTTCTTC
V gene: TRBV20-1; CDR3 length: 14; clone size: many; J gene: TRBJ2-1; D gene: TRBD2; CDR3 protein: CSAQREGRGNEQFF; CDR3 DNA: TGCAGTGCACAGCGGGAGGGCCGGGGGAATGAGCAGTTCTTC
V gene: TRBV6-5; CDR3 length: 14; clone size: few; J gene: TRBJ2-7; D gene: TRBD1; CDR3 protein: CASSYQDRGPEQYF; CDR3 DNA: TGTGCCAGCAGTTACCAGGACAGGGGGCCGGAGCAGTACTTC
V gene: TRBV14; CDR3 length: 13; clone size: .; J gene: TRBJ2-7; D gene: .; CDR3 protein: CASSHLPLHEQYF; CDR3 DNA: TGTGCCAGCAGCCACCTACCTTTGCACGAGCAGTACTTC
V gene: TRBV20-1; CDR3 length: 17; clone size: .; J gene: TRBJ2-1; D gene: .; CDR3 protein: CSAREPPVTSSYNEQFF; CDR3 DNA: TGCAGTGCTAGGGAACCACCTGTAACCAGCTCCTACAATGAGCAGTTCTTC
V gene: TRBV4-3; CDR3 length: 17; clone size: many; J gene: TRBJ2-2; D gene: TRBD2; CDR3 protein: CASSDDILAGSTGELFF; CDR3 DNA: TGCGCCAGCAGCGACGATATACTAGCGGGAAGCACCGGGGAGCTGTTTTTT
V gene: TRBV5-1; CDR3 length: 11; clone size: many; J gene: TRBJ1-4; D gene: .; CDR3 protein: CASSRDEKLFF; CDR3 DNA: TGCGCCAGCAGTCGCGATGAAAAACTGTTTTTT
V gene: TRBV12-3/TRBV12-4; CDR3 length: 14; clone size: many; J gene: TRBJ1-6; D gene: TRBD1; CDR3 protein: CASMRGTANSPLHF; CDR3 DNA: TGTGCCAGCATGAGAGGGACAGCTAATTCACCCCTCCACTTT
V gene: TRBV20-1; CDR3 length: 11; clone size: few; J gene: TRBJ2-1; D gene: TRBD2; CDR3 protein: CSASTSGRVFF; CDR3 DNA: TGCAGTGCATCGACTAGCGGGAGGGTGTTCTTC
V gene: TRBV4-2; CDR3 length: 16; clone size: many; J gene: TRBJ2-3; D gene: .; CDR3 protein: CASSQMTGLSPDTQYF; CDR3 DNA: TGTGCCAGCAGCCAAATGACGGGCCTGTCTCCAGATACGCAGTATTTT
V gene: TRBV29-1; CDR3 length: 13; clone size: once; J gene: TRBJ2-2; D gene: TRBD1; CDR3 protein: CSVYGTDTGELFF; CDR3 DNA: TGCAGCGTTTATGGGACAGACACCGGGGAGCTGTTTTTT
V gene: TRBV5-1; CDR3 length: 14; clone size: many; J gene: TRBJ2-1; D gene: TRBD2; CDR3 protein: CASSVGGAGNEQFF; CDR3 DNA: TGCGCCAGCAGCGTCGGGGGGGCGGGCAATGAGCAGTTCTTC
V gene: TRBV24-1; CDR3 length: 15; clone size: many; J gene: TRBJ2-1; D gene: .; CDR3 protein: CATRSAEGDINEQFF; CDR3 DNA: TGTGCCACCAGGTCAGCGGAGGGGGACATCAATGAGCAGTTCTTC
V gene: TRBV12-3/TRBV12-4; CDR3 length: 14; clone size: .; J gene: TRBJ2-1; D gene: TRBD1; CDR3 protein: CASSSGQLYNEQFF; CDR3 DNA: TGTGCCAGCAGTTCGGGACAGCTTTACAATGAGCAGTTCTTC
V gene: TRBV15; CDR3 length: 14; clone size: many; J gene: TRBJ2-1; D gene: .; CDR3 protein: CATSRDRGGLNLDF; CDR3 DNA: TGTGCCACCAGCAGAGATCGTGGGGGGTTAAACTTGGACTTC
V gene: TRBV29-1; CDR3 length: 13; clone size: once; J gene: TRBJ2-5; D gene: .; CDR3 protein: CSVMGRLQETQYF; CDR3 DNA: TGCAGCGTTATGGGACGGCTCCAAGAGACCCAGTACTTC
V gene: TRBV12-5; CDR3 length: 13; clone size: .; J gene: TRBJ2-1; D gene: TRBD2; CDR3 protein: CATGTSGANEQFF; CDR3 DNA: TGTGCCACGGGGACTAGCGGGGCTAATGAGCAGTTCTTC
V gene: TRBV11-2; CDR3 length: 18; clone size: many; J gene: TRBJ1-1; D gene: .; CDR3 protein: CASSLEPISWGSNTEAFF; CDR3 DNA: TGTGCCAGCAGCTTAGAGCCGATCTCCTGGGGGTCCAACACTGAAGCTTTCTTT